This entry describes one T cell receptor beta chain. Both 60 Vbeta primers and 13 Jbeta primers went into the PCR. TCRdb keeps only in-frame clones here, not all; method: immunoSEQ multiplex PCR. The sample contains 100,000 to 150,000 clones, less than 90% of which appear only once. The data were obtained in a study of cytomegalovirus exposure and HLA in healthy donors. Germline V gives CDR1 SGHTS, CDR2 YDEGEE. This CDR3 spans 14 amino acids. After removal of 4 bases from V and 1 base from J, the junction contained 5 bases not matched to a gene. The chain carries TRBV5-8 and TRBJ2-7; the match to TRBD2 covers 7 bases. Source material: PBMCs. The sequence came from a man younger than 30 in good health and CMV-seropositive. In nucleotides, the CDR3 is TGTGCCAGCAGCCCTCTGGGGGGGTCCTACGAGCAGTACTTC. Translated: CASSPLGGSYEQYF. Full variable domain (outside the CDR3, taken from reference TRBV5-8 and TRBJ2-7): EAGVTQSPTHLIKTRGQQATLRCSPISGHTSVYWYQQALGLGLQFLLWYDEGEERNRGNFPPRFSGRQFPNYSSELNVNALELEDSALYLCASSPLGGSYEQYFGPGTRLTVT.